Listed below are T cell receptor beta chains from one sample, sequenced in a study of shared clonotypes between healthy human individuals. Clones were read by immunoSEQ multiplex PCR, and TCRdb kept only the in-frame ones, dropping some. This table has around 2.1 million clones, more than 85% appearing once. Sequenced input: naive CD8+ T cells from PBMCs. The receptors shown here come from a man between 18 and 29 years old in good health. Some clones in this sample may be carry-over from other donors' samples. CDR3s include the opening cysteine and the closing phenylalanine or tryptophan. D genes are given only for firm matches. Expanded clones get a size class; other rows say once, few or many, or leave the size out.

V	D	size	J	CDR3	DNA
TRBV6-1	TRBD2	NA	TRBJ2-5	CASSETLAGDETQYF	TGTGCCAGCAGTGAAACGTTAGCGGGAGATGAGACCCAGTACTTC
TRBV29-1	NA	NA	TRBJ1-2	CSVWTDYGYTF	TGCAGCGTTTGGACAGACTATGGCTACACCTTC
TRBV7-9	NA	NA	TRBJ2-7	CASSATNYEQYF	TGTGCCAGCAGCGCAACCAACTACGAGCAGTACTTC
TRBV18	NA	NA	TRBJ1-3	CASSPSRDGGPRLSGNTIYF	TGTGCCAGCTCACCATCCCGCGACGGAGGCCCCAGACTCTCTGGAAACACCATATATTTT
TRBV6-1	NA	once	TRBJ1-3	CASSNSGNTIYF	TGTGCCAGCAGTAACTCTGGAAACACCATATATTTT
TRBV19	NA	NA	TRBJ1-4	CASSMRGVATNEKLFF	TGTGCCAGTAGTATGAGGGGAGTTGCAACTAATGAAAAACTGTTTTTT
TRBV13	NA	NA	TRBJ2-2	CASSFDENTGELFF	TGTGCCAGCAGCTTTGACGAGAACACCGGGGAGCTGTTTTTT
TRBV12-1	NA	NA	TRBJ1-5	CASSPRQGHSNQPQHF	TGTGCCAGCAGCCCCAGACAGGGCCATAGCAATCAGCCCCAGCATTTT
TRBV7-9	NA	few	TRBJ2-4	CARAREAKNIQYF	TGTGCCAGAGCCCGGGAAGCCAAAAACATTCAGTACTTC
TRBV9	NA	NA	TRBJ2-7	CASSEGDVGYEQYF	TGTGCCAGCAGCGAGGGGGACGTTGGCTACGAGCAGTACTTC